These 26 T cell receptor beta chains were all obtained from the same sample, sequenced in a study of blood T cells in healthy people across ages. Primers used in a second PCR of about 7 to 12 cycles were a sample-barcoded 5' primer and a J-beta primer mix. Using its own MiXCR run on the 5' RACE reads, TCRdb lists one record per CDR3 protein. The table shows 780,000 or so distinct CDR3 sequences, with roughly three fifths occurring only once. The sequenced sample was blood. These receptors were taken from a man aged 40-50 years in good health.

This chain links TRBV20-1 with TRBJ2-1; D is unresolved. The CDR3 sequence is 16 residues long. Trimming cost V 0 bases and J 8 bases, with 20 bases left between them. In germline, CDR1 is DFQATT, CDR2 SNEGSKA (reference sequence). The CDR3 region has the DNA TGCAGTGCTAGAGAATGGAGAAGGGTGTCTGGAGATGAGCAGTTCTTC. This translates into CSAREWRRVSGDEQFF.

This clonotype was seen only once. The V call is TRBV14, the J call TRBJ1-1; D not resolved. The CDR3 length is 13 residues. The germline V gene has CDR1 SGHDN and CDR2 FVKESK. V was shortened by 1 base and J by 6 bases, with 9 bases between the two germline ends. The CDR3 is CASSQVRVAEAFF. CDR3 nucleotides: TGTGCCAGCAGCCAAGTTCGGGTGGCTGAAGCTTTCTTT.

In this sample, this clonotype turned up once. V gene TRBV5-1 combines with J gene TRBJ1-2; 7 nucleotides match TRBD1. This CDR3 has 17 residues. CDR1 and CDR2 (germline): SGHRS, YFSETQ. V lost 4 bases, J lost 4 bases, and 16 bases stayed unmatched. The CDR3 region has the DNA TGCGCCAGCAGCGGAGACAGGGTCGTTGTCGGGTCCTATGGCTACACCTTC. Amino acids: CASSGDRVVVGSYGYTF.

This clonotype appeared a few times. This rearrangement joins TRBV9 to TRBJ2-1; 8 nucleotides agree with TRBD1. Germline V gene data show CDR1 as SGDLS and CDR2 as YYNGEE. The CDR3 has 16 amino acids. Losses at the gene ends were 0 bases for V and 7 bases for J; bases not matched to a gene: 9. The chain's CDR3 is CASSVAWQGANNEQFF. As DNA, the CDR3 is TGTGCCAGCAGCGTAGCTTGGCAGGGGGCGAATAATGAGCAGTTCTTC.

The chain combines TRBV7-8 with TRBJ2-1; D is possibly TRBD2 (5 bases). V gave up 0 bases and J gave up 13 bases, with 16 bases separating them. Germline lookup yields CDR1 SGHVS and CDR2 FQNEAQ. The CDR3 has 14 residues. CDR3 region: CASSLAVLSSSQFF. The CDR3 DNA reads as TGTGCCAGCAGCTTAGCGGTTTTGTCTAGCTCTCAGTTCTTC.

CDR3 coding DNA: TGTGCTAGTGGTTTGCAGGGGGCGAATGGCTACACCTTC. Its translation is CASGLQGANGYTF. The rearrangement links TRBV12-5 to TRBJ1-2; 8 bases agree with TRBD1. J was trimmed by 6 bases and V by 2 bases; bases with no gene match: 2. The germline CDR1 and CDR2 sequences are LGHNT and FRNRAP. CDR3 length: 13 amino acids.

The genes are TRBV21-1 and TRBJ2-5; whether TRBD2, the table's D call, matches the DNA was not checked. TRBV21-1 is labeled a pseudogene. CDR3 length equals 18 residues. The CDR3 protein is CASSKESGLAGGQETQYF. CDR3 nucleotide sequence: TGTGCCAGCAGCAAAGAGTCCGGACTAGCGGGGGGGCAAGAGACCCAGTACTTC.

This clonotype was detected only a few times. The V gene is TRBV20-1, the J gene TRBJ2-4; 11 bases line up with TRBD1. Judging by the DNA end, TRBJ2-7 fits better; the J call may be wrong. This CDR3 contains 17 residues. The germline gives CDR1 DFQATT, CDR2 SNEGSKA (reference sequence). Here the CDR3 DNA reads TGCAGTGCTAGCCTGGACAGGGGGCATTTCTTTATCTACGAGCAGTACTTC. As protein: CSASLDRGHFFIYEQYF.

This clonotype came up many times. CDR3 region: CASSPGTTSVGEQYF. The CDR3 DNA reads TGTGCCAGCAGCCCGGGAACGACTAGCGTCGGCGAGCAGTACTTC. The J gene is TRBJ2-7, the V gene TRBV7-2, with 8 positions matching TRBD2. The CDR3 sequence is 15 residues long. Germline loops: CDR1 SGHTA, CDR2 FQGNSA. Losses at the gene ends were 5 bases for V and 6 bases for J; bases not matched to a gene: 12.

V is TRBV5-6 and J is TRBJ2-5; 7 bases are a match to TRBD1. Germline V gives CDR1 SGHDT, CDR2 YYEEEE. This CDR3 spans 16 amino acids. After removal of 2 bases from V and 2 bases from J, the junction contained 9 bases not matched to a gene. CDR3: CASSFKGAGWQETQYF. CDR3 nucleotide sequence: TGTGCCAGCAGCTTTAAGGGGGCTGGTTGGCAAGAGACCCAGTACTTC. Together with reference TRBV5-6 and TRBJ2-5, the CDR3 gives the full variable domain: DAGVTQSPTHLIKTRGQQVTLRCSPKSGHDTVSWYQQALGQGPQFIFQYYEEEERQRGNFPDRFSGHQFPNYSSELNVNALLLGDSALYLCASSFKGAGWQETQYFGPGTRLLVL.

V and J are TRBV20-1 and TRBJ2-1, with TRBD1 identical over 7 bases. This CDR3 has 14 residues. The V and J ends lost 2 bases and 0 bases, in that order; junction bases with no gene match: 1. Germline V gene data show CDR1 as DFQATT and CDR2 as SNEGSKA (reference sequence). Here the CDR3 reads CSARTGVSYNEQFF. CDR3 bases: TGCAGTGCTAGAACAGGGGTCTCCTACAATGAGCAGTTCTTC.

The rearrangement joins TRBV19 to TRBJ1-2, with no clear D. This CDR3 comprises 13 residues. The V and J ends lost 1 base and 8 bases respectively, with 11 bases between them. Germline V gene sequence: CDR1 LNHDA, CDR2 SQIVND (reference sequence). The CDR3 coding sequence is TGTGCCAGTAGTATAGCTCTGGCGGGAGGCTACACCTTC. Protein: CASSIALAGGYTF.

This chain links TRBV6-5 with TRBJ1-2; D not resolved. V lost 5 bases, J lost 7 bases, and 14 bases lay in between. CDR3 length: 13 amino acids. Germline V gene data show CDR1 as MNHEY and CDR2 as SVGAGI. The CDR3 nucleotides are TGTGCCAGCAGTCCCGGGCTCGAGGCTGGCTACACCTTC. This codes for CASSPGLEAGYTF.

This clonotype showed up just a few times. The chain joins TRBV29-1 to TRBJ2-3, with 8 nucleotides matching TRBD1. CDR1 and CDR2 (germline): SQVTM, ANQGSEA. This CDR3 region has 16 residues. Trimming took 6 bases from V and 4 from J; bases not matched to a gene: 15. CDR3 region: CSVSIRTGSTPDTQYF. DNA for the CDR3: TGCAGCGTCAGCATTCGGACAGGGAGCACGCCAGATACGCAGTATTTT.

The CDR3 DNA is TGTGCCACCAGCGGTAGGGAGAAGGGTGAAGCTTTCTTT. It is translated as CATSGREKGEAFF. V usage is TRBV15 and J usage is TRBJ1-1; D is undetermined. Germline assignment: CDR1 LNHNV and CDR2 YYDKDF (reference sequence). Trimming removed 5 bases from V and 7 bases from J, with 14 bases in between. This CDR3 has 13 residues. The complete variable domain, with remaining parts taken from reference TRBV15 and TRBJ1-1, reads DAMVIQNPRYQVTQFGKPVTLSCSQTLNHNVMYWYQQKSSQAPKLLFHYYDKDFNNEADTPDNFQSRRPNTSFCFLDIRSPGLGDTAMYLCATSGREKGEAFFGQGTRLTVV.

The chain combines TRBV20-1 with TRBJ2-3; D tentatively fits TRBD1 or TRBD2 (5 bases each). Trimming pared 5 bases from V and 0 bases from J, leaving 12 bases between. Per the germline V gene, CDR1 is DFQATT and CDR2 is SNEGSKA (reference sequence). CDR3 length: 14 amino acids. The CDR3 protein is CSARRDPSTDTQYF. The CDR3 DNA follows: TGCAGTGCTCGCAGGGACCCTAGCACAGATACGCAGTATTTT.

The genes are TRBV20-1 and TRBJ1-1, with a possible D match to TRBD1 (5 bases). The V and J ends lost 1 base and 7 bases respectively, with 10 bases between them. The germline V gene encodes CDR1 DFQATT and CDR2 SNEGSKA (reference sequence). The CDR3 extends over 12 amino acids. The CDR3 DNA sequence: TGCAGTGCTAGAGTAGGGGCCTTTGAAGCTTTCTTT. Protein sequence: CSARVGAFEAFF.

This clonotype was counted ten times or more. The CDR3 nucleotides are TGCGCCAGCAACCTAAAACAGGGGACCCAGTACTTC. Protein product: CASNLKQGTQYF. The V call is TRBV10-2, the J call TRBJ2-5, with TRBD1 as a possible D gene (6 bases). Trimming stripped 7 bases from V and 7 bases from J, with 13 bases between. Germline V gene sequence: CDR1 WSHSY, CDR2 SAAADI. CDR3 size: 12 residues.

V gene TRBV11-2 combines with J gene TRBJ2-3, with 9 bases fitting TRBD1. The germline V gene encodes CDR1 SGHAT and CDR2 FQNNGV. There are 18 residues in the CDR3. V was clipped by 1 base and J by 0 bases; unmatched bases: 8. CDR3 sequence reads: CASSLVLGQGISTDTQYF. CDR3 in DNA: TGTGCCAGCAGCTTAGTCCTAGGACAGGGGATAAGCACAGATACGCAGTATTTT. Looking up the rest from reference TRBV11-2 and TRBJ2-3 gives the full variable domain: EAGVAQSPRYKIIEKRQSVAFWCNPISGHATLYWYQQILGQGPKLLIQFQNNGVVDDSQLPKDRFSAERLKGVDSTLKIQPAKLEDSAVYLCASSLVLGQGISTDTQYFGPGTRLTVL.

V is TRBV4-1 and J is TRBJ2-1; D gene uncertain. With 2 bases removed from V and 10 bases from J, the gap between germline ends came to 15 bases. The germline V gene encodes CDR1 MGHRA and CDR2 YSYEKL. The CDR3 loop spans 14 amino acids. This chain's CDR3 is CASSQSQNSYEQFF. As DNA, the CDR3 is TGCGCCAGCAGCCAATCTCAGAACTCCTACGAGCAGTTCTTC.

The rearrangement links TRBV20-1 to TRBJ2-7; TRBD1 aligns across 8 bases. Trimming cost V 6 bases and J 9 bases; bases outside gene matches: 13. The germline V gene has CDR1 DFQATT and CDR2 SNEGSKA (reference sequence). CDR3 length equals 13 residues. The CDR3 spells CSADPKTGEGQYF. The CDR3 DNA reads as TGCAGTGCCGACCCCAAGACAGGGGAAGGGCAGTACTTC.

The sample holds a few counts of this clonotype. The V gene is TRBV12-3 or TRBV12-4, the J gene TRBJ1-6; D is unclear. The CDR3 contains 14 residues. The germline V and J ends were trimmed by 3 bases and 6 bases, with 9 bases remaining between them. DNA for the CDR3: TGTGCCAGCAGTTTTATGGGAACTAATTCACCCCTCCACTTT. This gives the protein CASSFMGTNSPLHF.

The table lists this clonotype with a few counts. The chain joins TRBV7-2 to TRBJ2-5; tentatively, D is TRBD2 (6 bases). V lost 4 bases and J lost 2, with 14 bases in between. The CDR3 runs to 15 residues. From germline, CDR1 is SGHTA and CDR2 FQGNSA. The DNA for the CDR3 is TGTGCCAGCAGCTCCCGGGGACTCTCTCAAGAGACCCAGTACTTC. It yields the protein CASSSRGLSQETQYF.

This clonotype occurred a few times. The chain carries TRBV12-3 or TRBV12-4 and TRBJ2-3; 8 positions agree with TRBD2. This CDR3 has 14 amino acids. The trim removed 6 bases at V and 4 bases at J, leaving 6 bases unmatched. Here the CDR3 DNA reads TGTGCCAGCAGCTTAAGCGGGGGTTCAGATACGCAGTATTTT. Residues: CASSLSGGSDTQYF.

The V gene is TRBV7-2, the J gene TRBJ2-3; D unclear. This CDR3 is 16 amino acids long. Germline CDR1 and CDR2: SGHTA and FQGNSA. The CDR3 DNA sequence: TGTGCTTCCCTCGTAAAGTCCCATCGGAGCACAGATACGCAGTATTTT. Translated, it gives CASLVKSHRSTDTQYF.

The J gene is TRBJ2-3, the V gene TRBV11-2; D gene uncertain. The germline V gene encodes CDR1 SGHAT and CDR2 FQNNGV. V lost 1 base, J lost 2 bases, and 13 bases lay in between. The CDR3 has 16 residues. CDR3 sequence: CASSLGSRRYTDTQYF. The CDR3 bases are TGTGCCAGCAGCTTAGGATCCAGACGTTACACAGATACGCAGTATTTT.